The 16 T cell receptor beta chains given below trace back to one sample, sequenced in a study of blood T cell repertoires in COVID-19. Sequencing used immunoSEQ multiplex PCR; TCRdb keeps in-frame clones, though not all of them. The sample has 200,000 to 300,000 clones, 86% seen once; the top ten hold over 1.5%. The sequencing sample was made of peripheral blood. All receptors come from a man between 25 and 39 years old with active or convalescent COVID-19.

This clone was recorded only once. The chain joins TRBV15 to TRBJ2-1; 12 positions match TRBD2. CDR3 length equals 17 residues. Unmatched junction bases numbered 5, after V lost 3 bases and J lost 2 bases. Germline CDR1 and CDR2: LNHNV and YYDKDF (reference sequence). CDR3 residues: CATSSYLAGGPYNEQFF. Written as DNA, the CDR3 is TGTGCCACCAGCAGTTACCTAGCGGGGGGGCCCTACAATGAGCAGTTCTTC. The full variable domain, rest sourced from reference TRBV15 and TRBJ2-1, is DAMVIQNPRYQVTQFGKPVTLSCSQTLNHNVMYWYQQKSSQAPKLLFHYYDKDFNNEADTPDNFQSRRPNTSFCFLDIRSPGLGDTAMYLCATSSYLAGGPYNEQFFGPGTRLTVL.

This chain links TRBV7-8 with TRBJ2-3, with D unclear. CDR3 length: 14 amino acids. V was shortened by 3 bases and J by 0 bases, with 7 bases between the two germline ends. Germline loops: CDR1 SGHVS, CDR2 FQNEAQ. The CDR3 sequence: CASSFSRSTDTQYF. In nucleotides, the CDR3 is TGTGCCAGCAGCTTTTCGAGGAGCACAGATACGCAGTATTTT.

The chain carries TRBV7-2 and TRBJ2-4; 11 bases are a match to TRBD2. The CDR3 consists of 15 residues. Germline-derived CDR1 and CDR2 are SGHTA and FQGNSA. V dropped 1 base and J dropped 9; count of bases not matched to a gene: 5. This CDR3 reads CASSLVAGGLVIQYF. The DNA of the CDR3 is TGTGCCAGCAGCTTAGTAGCGGGGGGGCTTGTCATTCAGTACTTC.

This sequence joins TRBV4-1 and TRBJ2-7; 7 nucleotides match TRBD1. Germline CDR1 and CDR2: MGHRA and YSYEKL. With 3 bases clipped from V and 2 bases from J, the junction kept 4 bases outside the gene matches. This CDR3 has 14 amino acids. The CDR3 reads CASSHLDRAYEQYF. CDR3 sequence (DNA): TGCGCCAGCAGCCACCTAGACAGGGCCTACGAGCAGTACTTC.

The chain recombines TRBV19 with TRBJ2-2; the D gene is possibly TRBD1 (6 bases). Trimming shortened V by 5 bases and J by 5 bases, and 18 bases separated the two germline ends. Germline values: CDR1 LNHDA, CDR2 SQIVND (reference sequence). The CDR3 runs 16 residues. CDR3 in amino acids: CASSYRDWGKTGELFF. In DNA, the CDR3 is TGTGCCAGTAGTTACAGGGATTGGGGGAAGACCGGGGAGCTGTTTTTT.

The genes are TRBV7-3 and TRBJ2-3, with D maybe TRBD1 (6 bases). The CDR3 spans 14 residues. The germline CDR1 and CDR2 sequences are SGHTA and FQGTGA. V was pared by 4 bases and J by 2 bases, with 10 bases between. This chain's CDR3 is CASSSMGATDTQYF. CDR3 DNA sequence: TGTGCCAGCAGCTCCATGGGGGCCACAGATACGCAGTATTTT.

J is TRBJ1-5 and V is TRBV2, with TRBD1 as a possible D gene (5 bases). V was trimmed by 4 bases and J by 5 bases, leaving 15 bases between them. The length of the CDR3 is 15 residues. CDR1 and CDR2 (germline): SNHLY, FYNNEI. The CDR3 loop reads CASSGLGGTDQPQHF. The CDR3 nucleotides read TGTGCCAGCAGTGGGCTTGGAGGGACGGATCAGCCCCAGCATTTT.

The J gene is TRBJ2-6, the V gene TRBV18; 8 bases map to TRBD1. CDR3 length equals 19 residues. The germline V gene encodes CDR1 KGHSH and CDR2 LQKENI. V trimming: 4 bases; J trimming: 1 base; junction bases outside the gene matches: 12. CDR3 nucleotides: TGTGCCAGCTCACATATGGGACAGGCGGGCTCGTCTGGGGCCAACGTCCTGACTTTC. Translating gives CASSHMGQAGSSGANVLTF.

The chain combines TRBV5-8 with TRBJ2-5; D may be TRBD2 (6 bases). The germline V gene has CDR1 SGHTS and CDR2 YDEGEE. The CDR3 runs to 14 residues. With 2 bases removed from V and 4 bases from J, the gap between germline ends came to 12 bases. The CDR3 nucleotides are TGTGCCAGCAGCTTACCAGGGCGGGGAGAGACCCAGTACTTC. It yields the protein CASSLPGRGETQYF.

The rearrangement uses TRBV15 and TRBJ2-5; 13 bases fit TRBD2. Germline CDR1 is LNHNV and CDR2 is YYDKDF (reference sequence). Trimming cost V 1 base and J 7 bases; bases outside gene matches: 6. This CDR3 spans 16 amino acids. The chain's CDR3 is CATSRGTSGGSGTQYF. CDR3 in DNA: TGTGCCACCAGCAGAGGGACTAGCGGGGGATCGGGGACCCAGTACTTC.

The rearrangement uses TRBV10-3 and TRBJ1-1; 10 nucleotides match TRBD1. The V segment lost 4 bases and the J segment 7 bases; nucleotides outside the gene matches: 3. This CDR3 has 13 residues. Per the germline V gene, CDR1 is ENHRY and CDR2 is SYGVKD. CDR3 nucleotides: TGTGCCATCAGTGGGACAGGGGGGGGTGAAGCTTTCTTT. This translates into CAISGTGGGEAFF.

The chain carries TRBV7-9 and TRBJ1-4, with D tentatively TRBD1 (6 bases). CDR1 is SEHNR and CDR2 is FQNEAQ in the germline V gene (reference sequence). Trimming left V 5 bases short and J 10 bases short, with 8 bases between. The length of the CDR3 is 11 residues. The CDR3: CASSQGTKLFF. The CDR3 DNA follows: TGTGCCAGCAGCCAGGGGACAAAACTGTTTTTT.

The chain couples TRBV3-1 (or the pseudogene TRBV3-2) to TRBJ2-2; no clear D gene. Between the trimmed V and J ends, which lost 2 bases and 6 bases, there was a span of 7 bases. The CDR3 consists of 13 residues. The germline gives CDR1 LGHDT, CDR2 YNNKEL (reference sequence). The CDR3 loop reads CASSQQVPGELFF. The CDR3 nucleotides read TGTGCCAGCAGCCAACAGGTCCCCGGGGAGCTGTTTTTT.

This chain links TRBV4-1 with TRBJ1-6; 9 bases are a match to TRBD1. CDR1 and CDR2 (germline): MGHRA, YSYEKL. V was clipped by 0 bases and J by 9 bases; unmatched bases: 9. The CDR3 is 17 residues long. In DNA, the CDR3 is TGCGCCAGCAGCCAAGATTCTCGGGACAGGGCGGTTTCACCCCTCCACTTT. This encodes CASSQDSRDRAVSPLHF.

The CDR3 protein is CASRIIGTGNTEAFF. CDR3 bases: TGCGCCAGCAGAATCATTGGGACAGGGAACACTGAAGCTTTCTTT. This chain links TRBV4-1 with TRBJ1-1; the match to TRBD1 covers 8 bases. Germline V gene data show CDR1 as MGHRA and CDR2 as YSYEKL. Losses at the gene ends were 6 bases for V and 1 base for J; bases not matched to a gene: 7. The CDR3 runs to 15 residues.

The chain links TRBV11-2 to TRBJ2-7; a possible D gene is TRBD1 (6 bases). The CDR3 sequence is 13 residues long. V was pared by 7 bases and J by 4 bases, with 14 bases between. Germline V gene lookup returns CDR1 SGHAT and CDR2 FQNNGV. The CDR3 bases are TGTGCCAGCACCGAACAGGGTCGGTACGAGCAGTACTTC. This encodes CASTEQGRYEQYF.